Shown below are 19 T cell receptor beta chains from a single sample sequenced in a study of cytomegalovirus exposure and HLA in healthy donors. The PCR was carried out with 60 Vbeta primers and 13 Jbeta primers. TCRdb's copy holds only in-frame clones and misses some; the assay was immunoSEQ multiplex PCR. The data show around 210,000 clones, approximately 81% seen once. The sequencing sample was made of PBMCs. The receptors were gathered from a girl aged 2-9 years in good health and CMV-seronegative.

This clone was counted once. The chain combines TRBV5-1 with TRBJ2-7; TRBD2 agrees at 10 bases. This CDR3 contains 14 residues. Germline assignment: CDR1 SGHRS and CDR2 YFSETQ. J gave up 3 bases and V 5 bases, and 5 bases lay outside the gene matches. This CDR3 is CASSTIAGGYEQYF. DNA of the CDR3: TGCGCCAGCAGTACAATAGCGGGAGGCTACGAGCAGTACTTC.

The table lists this clone with a count of one. The chain has TRBV6-1 and TRBJ1-5; 10 positions agree with TRBD1. This CDR3 comprises 16 residues. Germline V gene sequence: CDR1 MNHNS, CDR2 SASEGT. The junction had 8 bases not matched to a gene; V was cut back by 3 bases and J by 6 bases. CDR3 protein: CASSDPKTGGSQPQHF. CDR3 DNA: TGTGCCAGCAGTGATCCCAAGACAGGGGGCAGTCAGCCCCAGCATTTT.

The gene calls are TRBV27 and TRBJ1-6, with TRBD1 matching 7 bases. The trim removed 5 bases at V and 14 bases at J, leaving 12 bases unmatched. The CDR3 has 14 residues. Looked up from germline, CDR1 is MNHEY and CDR2 is SMNVEV (reference sequence). This chain's CDR3 is CASSRSQGFVALHF. The CDR3, as DNA: TGTGCCAGCAGTAGATCACAGGGGTTTGTGGCCCTCCACTTT.

The chain combines TRBV6-5 with TRBJ1-5, with D possibly TRBD1 on 5 matching bases. Germline V gene data show CDR1 as MNHEY and CDR2 as SVGAGI. Trimming removed 4 bases from V and 1 base from J, with 14 bases in between. The CDR3 totals 16 residues. The CDR3 nucleotides are TGTGCCAGCAGTTTAAGGGGAGGGGACAGCAATCAGCCCCAGCATTTT. It is translated as CASSLRGGDSNQPQHF.

This sequence joins TRBV9 and TRBJ1-2, with D possibly TRBD1 on 6 matching bases. Trimming shortened V by 9 bases and J by 7 bases, and 16 bases separated the two germline ends. In germline, CDR1 is SGDLS, CDR2 YYNGEE. The CDR3 sequence is 12 residues long. CDR3 nucleotides: TGTGCCACACACAGGGCCTCCCCTGGCTACACCTTC. Encoded protein: CATHRASPGYTF.

This chain connects TRBV7-8 to TRBJ2-7; 7 bases are a match to TRBD2. This CDR3 is 12 amino acids long. V was clipped by 5 bases and J by 4 bases; unmatched bases: 2. Per germline, CDR1 SGHVS and CDR2 FQNEAQ. The chain's CDR3 is CASSPGGYEQYF. The CDR3 coding sequence is TGTGCCAGCAGCCCGGGAGGTTACGAGCAGTACTTC.

The rearrangement uses TRBV5-6 and TRBJ2-7, with D possibly matching TRBD1 (6 bases). V was cut by 6 bases and J by 0 bases, with 16 bases left in between. CDR3 length equals 15 residues. Germline lookup yields CDR1 SGHDT and CDR2 YYEEEE. CDR3 sequence (DNA): TGTGCCAGCAACTCGGACAGACTCTCCTCCTACGAGCAGTACTTC. As protein: CASNSDRLSSYEQYF.

The V gene is TRBV19, the J gene TRBJ1-3, with a tentative D call TRBD1 (5 bases). V dropped 7 bases and J dropped 0 bases, with 10 bases sitting between them. CDR3 size: 14 residues. CDR1 is LNHDA and CDR2 is SQIVND in the germline V gene (reference sequence). CDR3 protein: CASKGTFSGNTIYF. DNA of the CDR3: TGTGCCAGTAAAGGGACTTTCTCTGGAAACACCATATATTTT.

The CDR3 is CAWSVRGTPKGYTF. CDR3 nucleotides: TGTGCCTGGAGTGTACGTGGGACTCCCAAGGGCTACACCTTC. This chain joins TRBV30 and TRBJ1-2; D might be TRBD1 (5 bases). V dropped 0 bases and J dropped 8 bases, with 16 bases sitting between them. CDR3 length equals 14 residues. Germline CDR1 GTSNPN, CDR2 SVGIG (reference sequence).

The V call is TRBV5-1, the J call TRBJ2-7; 10 nucleotides match TRBD1. V was clipped by 5 bases and J by 4 bases; unmatched bases: 6. The CDR3 sequence is 14 residues long. Germline CDR1 reads SGHRS; CDR2 reads YFSETQ. The CDR3 loop reads CASSSGTGDYEQYF. The CDR3 nucleotides are TGCGCCAGCAGTTCGGGGACAGGGGATTACGAGCAGTACTTC.

This rearrangement joins TRBV7-8 to TRBJ1-2, with a tentative D call TRBD1 (6 bases). The CDR3 length is 16 residues. The germline V gene has CDR1 SGHVS and CDR2 FQNEAQ. V was trimmed by 5 bases and J by 4 bases, leaving 20 bases between them. CDR3 in DNA: TGTGCCAGCAGCCGGACGACAGGTAGAGATGGCTATGGCTACACCTTC. It is translated as CASSRTTGRDGYGYTF.

The CDR3 loop reads CAISDRGQGTNEKLFF. CDR3 sequence (DNA): TGTGCCATCAGTGACCGAGGACAGGGGACTAATGAAAAACTGTTTTTT. The chain has TRBV10-3 and TRBJ1-4, with 9 nucleotides matching TRBD1. The CDR3 extends over 16 amino acids. Germline lookup yields CDR1 ENHRY and CDR2 SYGVKD. After removal of 3 bases from V and 2 bases from J, the junction contained 4 bases not matched to a gene.

V and J are TRBV11-2 and TRBJ2-2; D gene uncertain. Germline V CDR1 and CDR2: SGHAT, FQNNGV. V was cut by 5 bases and J by 6 bases, with 7 bases left in between. The CDR3 is made up of 12 amino acids. DNA of the CDR3: TGTGCCAGCAGCCACAGCCCCGGGGAGCTGTTTTTT. As protein: CASSHSPGELFF. Variable domain in full (rest from reference TRBV11-2 and TRBJ2-2): EAGVAQSPRYKIIEKRQSVAFWCNPISGHATLYWYQQILGQGPKLLIQFQNNGVVDDSQLPKDRFSAERLKGVDSTLKIQPAKLEDSAVYLCASSHSPGELFFGEGSRLTVL.

The chain combines TRBV30 with TRBJ1-4; maybe TRBD1 (5 bases). Germline V gives CDR1 GTSNPN, CDR2 SVGIG (reference sequence). The CDR3 contains 12 residues. V was trimmed by 5 bases and J by 4 bases, leaving 8 bases between them. The CDR3 nucleotides read TGTGCCTGGGCAGACAGTAATGAAAAACTGTTTTTT. It yields the protein CAWADSNEKLFF.

V gene TRBV7-9 combines with J gene TRBJ2-1, with D maybe TRBD2 (6 bases). V was trimmed by 6 bases and J by 2 bases, leaving 14 bases between them. Germline V gives CDR1 SEHNR, CDR2 FQNEAQ (reference sequence). The CDR3 sequence is 15 residues long. The CDR3 here is CASSLRGTPYNEQFF. CDR3 bases: TGTGCCAGCAGTTTACGGGGGACCCCCTACAATGAGCAGTTCTTC.

The rearrangement links TRBV6-1 to TRBJ1-3, with TRBD1 identical over 8 bases. In germline, CDR1 is MNHNS, CDR2 SASEGT. This CDR3 spans 14 amino acids. The V segment lost 6 bases and the J segment 9 bases; nucleotides outside the gene matches: 10. The CDR3 is CASSPFTGGGTIYF. As DNA, the CDR3 is TGTGCCAGCAGCCCCTTTACAGGGGGTGGCACCATATATTTT.

This clone showed up just a few times. The chain links TRBV20-1 to TRBJ1-2, with TRBD1 matching 7 bases. This CDR3 is built from 11 residues. The V gene's germline CDR1 is DFQATT and CDR2 SNEGSKA (reference sequence). V lost 3 bases and J lost 12; bases outside the gene matches: 7. The CDR3 nucleotides are TGCAGTGCTAGCCCAGGGGGAGTCCACACCTTC. Protein: CSASPGGVHTF.

The chain combines TRBV6-5 with TRBJ1-2, with D perhaps matching TRBD1 (5 bases). Germline V gives CDR1 MNHEY, CDR2 SVGAGI. The CDR3 contains 14 residues. The V end lost 5 bases, the J end lost 4 bases, and 14 bases lay between the germline ends. The CDR3 coding sequence is TGTGCCAGCAGTCCGGGGGGGATAACCTATGGCTACACCTTC. Amino acid sequence: CASSPGGITYGYTF.

V is TRBV4-1 and J is TRBJ1-2, with a possible D match to TRBD1 (5 bases). V lost 3 bases to trimming and J lost 8 bases, with 19 bases between them. The CDR3 runs 15 residues. Germline V CDR1 and CDR2: MGHRA, YSYEKL. CDR3 DNA: TGCGCCAGCAGCCAGGCCCCCGGAGGGGCGGAGGGCTACACCTTC. Protein sequence: CASSQAPGGAEGYTF.